Sequencing of this T cell receptor beta chain was carried out in a study of molecular identifiers for immune sequencing clone quantification. This clonotype came up a few times. The trim removed 4 bases at V and 0 bases at J, leaving 7 bases unmatched. The CDR3 is 17 residues long. Per the germline V gene, CDR1 is DFQATT and CDR2 is SNEGSKA (reference sequence). In the sort, naive CD8 T cells were defined as CD8+CD4-CCR7+CD45RA+. Preparation of the bulk TCR libraries relied on previously described methods and listed TCR primers. Each CDR3 protein gets one entry after TCRdb re-called the PCR reads with MiXCR. This repertoire shows about half a million distinct CDR3 sequences, around 23% found once; its top ten account for about 0.75%.

The rearrangement uses TRBV20-1 and TRBJ2-6; 9 nucleotides line up with TRBD2. The sample consisted of naive CD8+ T cells from blood, with Jurkat cell RNA spiked in. Sample subset: FACS-sorted CD8+CD4-CCR7+CD45RA+ naive T cells. The clonotype was recovered from a human donor in good health. Some libraries in this study had Jurkat cell RNA spiked in. CDR3 protein: CSANPLAGSSGANVLTF. For the CDR3, the DNA is TGCAGTGCTAACCCACTAGCGGGCAGCTCTGGGGCCAACGTCCTGACTTTC.